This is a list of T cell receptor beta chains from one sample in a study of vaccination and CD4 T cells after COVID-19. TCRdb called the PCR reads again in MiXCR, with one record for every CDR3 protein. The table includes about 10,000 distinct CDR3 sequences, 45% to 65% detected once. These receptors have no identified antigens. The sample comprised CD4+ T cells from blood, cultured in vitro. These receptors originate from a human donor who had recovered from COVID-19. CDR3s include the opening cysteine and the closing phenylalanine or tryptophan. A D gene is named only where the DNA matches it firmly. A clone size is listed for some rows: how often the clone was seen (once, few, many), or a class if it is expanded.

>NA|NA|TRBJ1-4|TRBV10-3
CAISEEGTKLFF
TGTGCCATCAGTGAAGAGGGTACGAAACTGTTTTTT
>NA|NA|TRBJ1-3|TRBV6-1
CASSELGTSGNTIYF
TGTGCCAGCAGTGAACTCGGAACTTCTGGAAACACCATATATTTT
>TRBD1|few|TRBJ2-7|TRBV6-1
CASEDRGSYEQYF
TGTGCCAGTGAGGACAGGGGCTCCTACGAGCAGTACTTC
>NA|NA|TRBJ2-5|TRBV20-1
CSARDRARWGTQYF
TGCAGTGCTAGAGACCGGGCCCGGTGGGGGACCCAGTACTTC
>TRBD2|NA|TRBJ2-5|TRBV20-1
CSARRGTSASQETQYF
TGCAGTGCTAGAAGGGGGACTAGCGCATCCCAAGAGACCCAGTACTTC
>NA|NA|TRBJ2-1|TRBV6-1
CASTRQASASSYNEQFF
TGTGCCAGCACCCGACAGGCTAGCGCGAGCTCCTACAATGAGCAGTTCTTC
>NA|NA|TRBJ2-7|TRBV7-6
CASSHNPSHEQYF
TGTGCCAGCAGCCATAATCCCTCCCACGAGCAGTACTTC
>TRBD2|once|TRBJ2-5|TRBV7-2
CASSFASGAETQYF
TGTGCCAGCAGCTTCGCTAGCGGGGCGGAGACCCAGTACTTC
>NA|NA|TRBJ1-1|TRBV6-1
CASKGVNTEAFF
TGTGCCAGCAAAGGGGTGAACACTGAAGCTTTCTTT
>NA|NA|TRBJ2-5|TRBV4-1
CASSQLTQPETQYF
TGCGCCAGCAGCCAGTTAACACAACCAGAGACCCAGTACTTC
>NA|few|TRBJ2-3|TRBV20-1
CSASVSGSETDTQYF
TGCAGTGCTAGTGTTTCCGGGAGTGAAACAGATACGCAGTATTTT
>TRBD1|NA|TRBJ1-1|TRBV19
CASSIGNRGPFF
TGTGCCAGTAGTATTGGGAACAGGGGTCCTTTCTTT
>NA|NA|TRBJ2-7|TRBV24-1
CATSDWFSSVDHEQYF
TGTGCCACCAGTGATTGGTTTTCCAGCGTCGACCACGAGCAGTACTTC
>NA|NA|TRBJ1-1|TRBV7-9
CASSGAGLVLAFF
TGTGCCAGCAGCGGGGCGGGACTCGTTTTGGCTTTCTTT
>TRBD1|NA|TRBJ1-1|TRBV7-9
CASSNGQDTEAFF
TGTGCCAGCAGCAACGGACAGGACACTGAAGCTTTCTTT
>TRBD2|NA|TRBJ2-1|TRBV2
CASSPRAQLAGVGNEQFF
TGTGCCAGCAGTCCAAGGGCCCAACTAGCGGGAGTCGGGAATGAGCAGTTCTTC
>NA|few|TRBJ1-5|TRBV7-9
CASSSSNSNQPQHF
TGTGCCAGCAGCTCAAGTAATAGCAATCAGCCCCAGCATTTT
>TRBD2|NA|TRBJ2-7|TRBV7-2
CASTFAHGEGYEQYF
TGTGCCAGCACCTTTGCCCACGGGGAGGGATACGAGCAGTACTTC
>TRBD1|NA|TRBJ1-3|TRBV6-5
CASSYSTGGSGNTIYF
TGTGCCAGCAGTTACTCGACAGGGGGCTCTGGAAACACCATATATTTT
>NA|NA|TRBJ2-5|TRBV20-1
CSARAPLGGTQYF
TGCAGTGCTAGAGCCCCCCTCGGGGGGACCCAGTACTTC
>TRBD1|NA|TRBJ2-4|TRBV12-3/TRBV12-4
CASSQRDRGQNIQYF
TGTGCCAGCAGTCAACGGGACAGGGGGCAAAACATTCAGTACTTC
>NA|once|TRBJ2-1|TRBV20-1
CSARDSGTPNEQFF
TGCAGTGCTAGAGATTCGGGGACACCCAATGAGCAGTTCTTC
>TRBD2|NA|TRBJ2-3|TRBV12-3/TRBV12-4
CASSPTREGGTDTQYF
TGTGCCAGCAGTCCAACCCGGGAGGGGGGCACAGATACGCAGTATTTT
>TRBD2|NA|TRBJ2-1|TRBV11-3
CASSPSGRSYDEQFF
TGTGCCAGCAGTCCTAGCGGAAGGTCTTACGATGAGCAGTTCTTC
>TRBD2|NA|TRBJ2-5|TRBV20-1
CSARDILADQETQYF
TGCAGTGCTAGAGATATTCTAGCGGACCAAGAGACCCAGTACTTC
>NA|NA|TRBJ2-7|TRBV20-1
CSARDGGKPYEQYF
TGCAGTGCTAGAGATGGCGGGAAGCCCTACGAGCAGTACTTC
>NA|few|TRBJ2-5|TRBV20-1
CSARKSHQGETQYF
TGCAGTGCTAGAAAGTCTCACCAGGGAGAGACCCAGTACTTC
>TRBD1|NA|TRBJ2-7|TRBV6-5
CASSYPGQGSYEQYF
TGTGCCAGCAGTTACCCCGGACAGGGTAGCTACGAGCAGTACTTC
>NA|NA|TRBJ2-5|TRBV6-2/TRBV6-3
CASSQRGETQYF
TGTGCCAGCAGTCAGAGAGGAGAGACCCAGTACTTC
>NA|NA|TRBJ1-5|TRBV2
CASSDLGGSNQPQHF
TGTGCCAGCAGTGATTTAGGGGGTAGCAATCAGCCCCAGCATTTT
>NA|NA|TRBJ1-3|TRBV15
CATSRDSGGNTIYF
TGTGCCACCAGCAGAGATTCGGGCGGAAACACCATATATTTT
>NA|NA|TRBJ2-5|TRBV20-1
CSASPAGAGIGETQYF
TGCAGTGCTAGTCCGGCTGGCGCAGGGATCGGGGAGACCCAGTACTTC
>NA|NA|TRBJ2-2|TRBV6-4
CASSESAGISNTGELFF
TGTGCCAGCAGTGAATCCGCGGGGATTTCGAACACCGGGGAGCTGTTTTTT
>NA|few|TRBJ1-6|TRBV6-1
CASNAGRNSINSPLHF
TGTGCCAGCAACGCCGGCAGGAACTCGATAAATTCACCCCTCCACTTT
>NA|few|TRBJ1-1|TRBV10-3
CAISPGEGRAEAFF
TGTGCCATCAGCCCGGGGGAGGGGCGGGCTGAAGCTTTCTTT
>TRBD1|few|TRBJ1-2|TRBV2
CASRGQGYGYTF
TGTGCCAGCAGAGGACAGGGATATGGCTACACCTTC
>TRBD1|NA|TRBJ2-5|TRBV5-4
CASSRGTDRGQETQYF
TGTGCCAGCAGCCGAGGTACGGACAGGGGCCAAGAGACCCAGTACTTC
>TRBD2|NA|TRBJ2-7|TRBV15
CATSRRPRDGGGYEQYF
TGTGCCACCAGCAGACGTCCGAGAGATGGGGGGGGCTACGAGCAGTACTTC
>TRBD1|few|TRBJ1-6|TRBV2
CASSRGTGSSPLHF
TGTGCCAGCAGTCGGGGGACAGGGTCCTCACCCCTCCACTTT
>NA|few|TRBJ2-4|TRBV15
CATSKGIAKNIQYF
TGTGCCACCAGCAAGGGAATAGCCAAAAACATTCAGTACTTC
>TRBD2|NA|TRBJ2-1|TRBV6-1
CASSRPTHAGGLNEQFF
TGTGCCAGCAGTCGACCCACCCACGCGGGAGGCTTGAATGAGCAGTTCTTC
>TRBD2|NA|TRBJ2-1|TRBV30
CAWSVLAGVWQFF
TGTGCCTGGAGTGTACTAGCGGGTGTTTGGCAGTTCTTC
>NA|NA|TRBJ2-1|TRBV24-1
CATSDSPGNRYNEQFF
TGTGCCACCAGTGATTCACCAGGGAATCGATACAATGAGCAGTTCTTC
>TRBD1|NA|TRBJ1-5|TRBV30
CAWSGDRNQPQHF
TGTGCCTGGAGCGGGGACAGGAATCAGCCCCAGCATTTT
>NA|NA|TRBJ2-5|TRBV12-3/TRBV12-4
CASRALGGETQYF
TGTGCCAGCAGGGCTCTAGGGGGTGAGACCCAGTACTTC
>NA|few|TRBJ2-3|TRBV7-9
CASSLGRSTDTQYF
TGTGCCAGCAGCTTAGGACGGAGCACAGATACGCAGTATTTT
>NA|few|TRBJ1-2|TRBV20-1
CSAKEQFSYGYTF
TGCAGTGCTAAAGAACAGTTCAGCTATGGCTACACCTTC
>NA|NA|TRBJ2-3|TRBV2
CASSGQPGADTQYF
TGTGCCAGCAGCGGACAACCCGGGGCAGATACGCAGTATTTT
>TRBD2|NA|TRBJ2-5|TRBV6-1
CASSRWGGETQYF
TGTGCCAGCAGTCGATGGGGGGGGGAGACCCAGTACTTC
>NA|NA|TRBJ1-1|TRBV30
CAQVGPARTEAFF
TGTGCCCAGGTTGGGCCGGCGAGGACTGAAGCTTTCTTT
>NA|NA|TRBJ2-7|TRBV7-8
CASSLEVVAYEQYF
TGTGCCAGCAGCTTAGAAGTCGTAGCCTACGAGCAGTACTTC
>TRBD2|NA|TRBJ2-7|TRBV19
CASNPASGRGYEQYF
TGTGCCAGTAACCCGGCTAGCGGGAGGGGTTACGAGCAGTACTTC
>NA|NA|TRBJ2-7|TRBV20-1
CSASNGYEQYF
TGCAGTGCTAGTAACGGGTACGAGCAGTACTTC
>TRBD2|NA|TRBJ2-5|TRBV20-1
CSARGLAEPQETQYF
TGCAGTGCTAGAGGTCTAGCGGAGCCCCAAGAGACCCAGTACTTC